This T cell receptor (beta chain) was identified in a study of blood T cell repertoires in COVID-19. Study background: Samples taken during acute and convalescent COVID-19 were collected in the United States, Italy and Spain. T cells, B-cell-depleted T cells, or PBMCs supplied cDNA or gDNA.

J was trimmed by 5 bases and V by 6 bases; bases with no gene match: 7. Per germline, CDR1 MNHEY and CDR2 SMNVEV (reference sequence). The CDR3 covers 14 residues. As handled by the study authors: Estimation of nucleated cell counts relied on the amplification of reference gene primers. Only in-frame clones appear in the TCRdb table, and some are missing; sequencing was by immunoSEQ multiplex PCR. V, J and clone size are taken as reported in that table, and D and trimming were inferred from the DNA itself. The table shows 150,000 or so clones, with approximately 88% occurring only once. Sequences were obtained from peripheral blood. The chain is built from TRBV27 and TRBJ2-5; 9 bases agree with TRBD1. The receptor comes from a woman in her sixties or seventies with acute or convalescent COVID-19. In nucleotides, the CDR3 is TGTGCCAGCAGACGACAGGGGGGAAGTGAGACCCAGTACTTC. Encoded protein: CASRRQGGSETQYF.